The 26 T cell receptor beta chains listed next were all sequenced from one sample in a study of cytomegalovirus exposure and HLA in healthy donors. The PCR ran on 60 Vbeta and 13 Jbeta primers. The repertoire was sequenced with immunoSEQ multiplex PCR; TCRdb's copy has only in-frame clones and lacks some. The specimen's table records 150,000 or so clones. The sample taken for sequencing was PBMCs. The receptors were sampled from a woman between 45 and 65 years old in good health and CMV-seronegative.

Turning to this clone: Other DNA sequences of this sample code for an identical CDR3. The chain joins TRBV30 to TRBJ2-7; the D gene is possibly TRBD1 (6 bases). Germline CDR1 is GTSNPN and CDR2 is SVGIG (reference sequence). V gave up 2 bases and J gave up 2 bases, with 7 bases separating them. The CDR3 is made up of 12 amino acids. CDR3 DNA: TGTGCCTGGAGTTCAGGGGCCTACGAGCAGTACTTC. This sequence encodes CAWSSGAYEQYF.

This chain links TRBV19 with TRBJ1-1; D not resolved. V was cut by 2 bases and J by 6 bases, with 10 bases left in between. The CDR3 has 13 amino acids. Germline V lookup: CDR1 LNHDA, CDR2 SQIVND (reference sequence). CDR3 coding DNA: TGTGCCAGTAGTATACCCCCACGCGCTGAAGCTTTCTTT. Protein: CASSIPPRAEAFF.

The genes are TRBV11-1 and TRBJ2-7, with D possibly TRBD2 on 5 matching bases. V was shortened by 9 bases and J by 2 bases, with 14 bases between the two germline ends. CDR1 SGHAT and CDR2 FQDESV come from the germline V gene (reference sequence). This CDR3 region has 13 residues. CDR3 residues: CARRYGNTYEQYF. The CDR3 DNA is TGTGCCAGGAGGTACGGGAATACCTACGAGCAGTACTTC.

This chain connects TRBV2 to TRBJ2-1; 10 bases map to TRBD2. CDR1 SNHLY and CDR2 FYNNEI come from the germline V gene. The CDR3 extends over 14 amino acids. V gave up 7 bases and J gave up 7 bases; unmatched junction bases: 7. The CDR3 DNA sequence: TGTGCCAGCACAGCTCTAGCGGGGGCTAATGAGCAGTTCTTC. Encoded protein: CASTALAGANEQFF.

CDR3 DNA: TGTGCCAGCAGCTTAGCTAGAACGGGGGGGTCCGGCTACACCTTC. Protein product: CASSLARTGGSGYTF. This rearrangement joins TRBV7-2 to TRBJ1-2; a possible D gene is TRBD1 (5 bases). The germline V gene has CDR1 SGHTA and CDR2 FQGNSA. CDR3 size: 15 residues. The ends were cut back, 0 bases at V and 8 bases at J, with 16 bases in the middle.

V is TRBV2 and J is TRBJ2-7; 10 bases are shared with TRBD1. Trimming removed 4 bases from V and 7 bases from J; junction bases left unmatched: 4. The germline V gene encodes CDR1 SNHLY and CDR2 FYNNEI. CDR3 length: 13 residues. CDR3: CASSAGQGREQYF. The CDR3 DNA is TGTGCCAGCAGTGCGGGACAGGGGAGGGAGCAGTACTTC.

The chain joins TRBV7-9 to TRBJ2-7; TRBD1 is a possible D gene (5 bases). CDR1 is SEHNR and CDR2 is FQNEAQ in the germline V gene (reference sequence). This CDR3 is built from 15 residues. V gave up 4 bases and J gave up 1 base, with 14 bases separating them. CDR3 sequence: CASSSPQGFSYEQYF. The DNA of the CDR3 is TGTGCCAGCAGCTCCCCCCAGGGTTTTTCCTACGAGCAGTACTTC. Based on the CDR3 plus reference TRBV7-9 and TRBJ2-7, the full variable domain is DTGVSQNPRHKITKRGQNVTFRCDPISEHNRLYWYRQTLGQGPEFLTYFQNEAQLEKSRLLSDRFSAERPKGSFSTLEIQRTEQGDSAMYLCASSSPQGFSYEQYFGPGTRLTVT.

This chain uses TRBV7-9 with TRBJ1-2; possible D gene TRBD1, 6 bases. The CDR3 extends over 14 amino acids. Germline V lookup: CDR1 SEHNR, CDR2 FQNEAQ (reference sequence). V gave up 5 bases and J gave up 1 base, with 11 bases separating them. In nucleotides, the CDR3 is TGTGCCAGCAGCCTTATGGACAGTAACTATGGCTACACCTTC. It yields the protein CASSLMDSNYGYTF.

The rearrangement uses TRBV28 and TRBJ1-2; D not certain. The V end lost 6 bases, the J end lost 8 bases, and 13 bases lay between the germline ends. This CDR3 is built from 12 residues. Germline assignment: CDR1 MDHEN and CDR2 SYDVKM. This chain's CDR3 is CASRTNSPGYTF. The CDR3 bases are TGTGCCAGCAGAACTAACTCCCCGGGCTACACCTTC.

J is TRBJ1-2 and V is TRBV6-1; 10 nucleotides match TRBD1. CDR1 and CDR2 from the germline V gene are MNHNS and SASEGT. There are 14 residues in the CDR3. J lost 4 bases, V lost 7 bases, and 6 bases had no gene match. The CDR3 region has the DNA TGTGCCAGCACTTCGGGGACAGGGGCCTATGGCTACACCTTC. Translated: CASTSGTGAYGYTF.

This rearrangement joins TRBV28 to TRBJ1-5; TRBD1 might be the D (5 bases). Germline CDR1 reads MDHEN; CDR2 reads SYDVKM. This CDR3 comprises 13 residues. The V end lost 8 bases, the J end lost 2 bases, and 10 bases lay between the germline ends. Here the CDR3 reads CASVSQGNQPQHF. CDR3 DNA: TGTGCCAGCGTCTCACAGGGCAATCAGCCCCAGCATTTT.

The genes are TRBV5-1 and TRBJ2-1, with TRBD2 identical over 14 bases. The CDR3 has 15 amino acids. Germline values: CDR1 SGHRS, CDR2 YFSETQ. Trimming at V came to 6 bases and at J to 4 bases, leaving 3 bases not matched to a gene. The chain's CDR3 is CASTTSGREYNEQFF. DNA for the CDR3: TGCGCCAGCACGACTAGCGGGAGGGAATACAATGAGCAGTTCTTC.

The rearrangement uses TRBV7-9 and TRBJ2-3, with 10 bases lining up with TRBD2. In germline, CDR1 is SEHNR, CDR2 FQNEAQ (reference sequence). The CDR3 loop spans 14 amino acids. V gave up 5 bases and J gave up 4 bases; unmatched junction bases: 3. Here the CDR3 reads CASSPSGSADTQYF. CDR3 sequence (DNA): TGTGCCAGCAGCCCTAGCGGGAGCGCAGATACGCAGTATTTT.

The chain recombines TRBV15 with TRBJ2-2; tentatively, D is TRBD2 (5 bases). Trimming took off 0 bases at V and 7 bases at J, with 12 bases between the two ends. Per the germline V gene, CDR1 is LNHNV and CDR2 is YYDKDF (reference sequence). This CDR3 has 15 amino acids. The CDR3 bases are TGTGCCACCAGCAGAGATCGAGCGGTTTTCGGGGAGCTGTTTTTT. Its protein is CATSRDRAVFGELFF.

This chain links TRBV9 with TRBJ2-2; no firm D call. Germline V gene data show CDR1 as SGDLS and CDR2 as YYNGEE. The CDR3 has 15 amino acids. V lost 0 bases and J lost 4, with 10 bases in between. The CDR3 loop reads CASSVGADLTGELFF. DNA for the CDR3: TGTGCCAGCAGCGTAGGGGCAGACCTCACCGGGGAGCTGTTTTTT.

V usage is TRBV9 and J usage is TRBJ2-1, with D maybe TRBD2 (6 bases). The CDR3 runs to 12 residues. Germline lookup yields CDR1 SGDLS and CDR2 YYNGEE. Trimming removed 0 bases from V and 15 bases from J, with 13 bases in between. The DNA of the CDR3 is TGTGCCAGCAGCGTAGGTTCGGGAGTCCTGTTCTTC. Translated: CASSVGSGVLFF.

The chain has TRBV5-1 and TRBJ1-2; 9 bases agree with TRBD1. V dropped 4 bases and J dropped 9; count of bases not matched to a gene: 7. This CDR3 comprises 13 residues. Germline assignment: CDR1 SGHRS and CDR2 YFSETQ. The CDR3 nucleotides read TGCGCCAGCAGCCCCACCGGGACAGGGAGCTACACCTTC. This codes for CASSPTGTGSYTF.

This chain links TRBV19 with TRBJ1-1, with D tentatively TRBD1 (6 bases). Trimming stripped 7 bases from V and 2 bases from J, with 17 bases between. In germline, CDR1 is LNHDA, CDR2 SQIVND (reference sequence). This CDR3 region has 15 residues. For the CDR3, the DNA is TGTGCCAGTATGACAACGGGGGGCTACAACACTGAAGCTTTCTTT. Amino acid sequence: CASMTTGGYNTEAFF.

This chain uses TRBV7-6 with TRBJ2-2; D might be TRBD2 (5 bases). The CDR3 spans 15 residues. Trimming removed 1 base from V and 2 bases from J, with 8 bases in between. Germline CDR1 and CDR2: SGHVS and FNYEAQ. The CDR3 DNA sequence: TGTGCCAGCAGCTTAGGGCGGGTAAACACCGGGGAGCTGTTTTTT. The encoded protein is CASSLGRVNTGELFF.

V usage is TRBV29-1 and J usage is TRBJ1-2; D is possibly TRBD1 (6 bases). V lost 3 bases, J lost 6 bases, and 8 bases lay in between. This CDR3 is 11 amino acids long. In germline, CDR1 is SQVTM, CDR2 ANQGSEA. The CDR3 nucleotides read TGCAGCGTTGACTCAGGGGATGGCTACACCTTC. Translating gives CSVDSGDGYTF.

The chain is built from TRBV4-2 and TRBJ2-7; weak D call: TRBD1 (8 bases). CDR1 and CDR2 from the germline V gene are LGHNA and YNFKEQ. Trimming stripped 3 bases from V and 3 bases from J, with 15 bases between. This CDR3 region has 15 residues. CDR3 sequence: CASSHQTGGGYEQYF. DNA of the CDR3: TGTGCCAGCAGCCACCAAACAGGGGGGGGCTACGAGCAGTACTTC.

The V and J genes are TRBV19 and TRBJ1-2, with TRBD1 matching over 10 bases. V dropped 8 bases and J dropped 4; count of bases not matched to a gene: 4. Germline CDR1 LNHDA, CDR2 SQIVND (reference sequence). This CDR3 spans 13 amino acids. The CDR3 sequence is CASPGQGTYGYTF. The CDR3 coding sequence is TGTGCCAGTCCGGGACAGGGGACCTATGGCTACACCTTC.

The rearrangement joins TRBV19 to TRBJ1-5; the D gene is possibly TRBD1 (6 bases). CDR3 size: 16 residues. Trimming removed 3 bases from V and 4 bases from J, with 16 bases in between. Germline CDR1 is LNHDA and CDR2 is SQIVND (reference sequence). The CDR3 is CASSIGGARGNQPQHF. For the CDR3, the DNA is TGTGCCAGTAGTATCGGGGGGGCCAGGGGTAATCAGCCCCAGCATTTT.

The V and J genes are TRBV7-9 and TRBJ2-7, with 16 bases matching TRBD2. CDR3 length equals 17 residues. CDR1 and CDR2 from the germline V gene are SEHNR and FQNEAQ (reference sequence). Trimming at V came to 5 bases and at J to 4 bases, leaving 8 bases not matched to a gene. CDR3 coding DNA: TGTGCCAGCAGCGAGGGGACTAGCGGGAGGGCACGGTACGAGCAGTACTTC. It is translated as CASSEGTSGRARYEQYF.

CDR3 sequence: CASSQNTGQGLEKLFF. For the CDR3, the DNA is TGTGCCAGCAGCCAGAACACGGGACAGGGACTCGAAAAACTGTTTTTT. This sequence joins TRBV7-6 and TRBJ1-4; 9 positions match TRBD1. Trimming cost V 5 bases and J 8 bases; bases outside gene matches: 12. CDR1 SGHVS and CDR2 FNYEAQ come from the germline V gene. The CDR3 is 16 residues long.

CDR3 DNA sequence: TGTGCCAGCAGTTTAGGAGGGGGCCTCTACGAGCAGTACTTC. It is translated as CASSLGGGLYEQYF. The V and J genes are TRBV28 and TRBJ2-7; tentatively, D is TRBD1 (7 bases). Germline V gene lookup returns CDR1 MDHEN and CDR2 SYDVKM. Trimming cost V 2 bases and J 3 bases, with 11 bases left between them. CDR3 length: 14 residues.